Shown below are 13 T cell receptor beta chains from a single sample sequenced in a study of cytomegalovirus exposure and HLA in healthy donors. The protocol was immunoSEQ multiplex PCR, while the TCRdb copy is restricted to in-frame clones and leaves out a portion. The table includes about 180,000 clones, 85% detected once. Sample: PBMCs. These receptors originate from a man aged 18 to 29 in good health and CMV-seropositive.

The V call is TRBV30, the J call TRBJ2-7, with D uncertain. The germline gives CDR1 GTSNPN, CDR2 SVGIG (reference sequence). V lost 5 bases and J lost 3, with 14 bases in between. This CDR3 comprises 13 residues. The CDR3 protein is CAWGWASHYEQYF. CDR3 in DNA: TGTGCCTGGGGGTGGGCTTCCCACTACGAGCAGTACTTC. Combining the CDR3 with reference TRBV30 and TRBJ2-7 gives the whole variable domain SQTIHQWPATLVQPVGSPLSLECTVEGTSNPNLYWYRQAAGRGLQLLFYSVGIGQISSEVPQNLSASRPQDRQFILSSKKLLLSDSGFYLCAWGWASHYEQYFGPGTRLTVT.

The chain couples TRBV19 to TRBJ1-6, with TRBD1 matching 7 bases. The CDR3 has 14 amino acids. Germline trimming cut 6 bases from V and 7 bases from J; bases unmatched to any gene: 6. CDR1 and CDR2 (germline): LNHDA, SQIVND (reference sequence). The CDR3 here is CASSRQGLNSPLHF. The CDR3 nucleotides are TGTGCCAGTAGCCGACAGGGCCTAAATTCACCCCTCCACTTT.

A few counts support this clone. The chain combines TRBV9 with TRBJ1-6; D possibly corresponds to TRBD1 (5 bases). Trimming removed 0 bases from V and 0 bases from J, with 7 bases in between. Germline V gene sequence: CDR1 SGDLS, CDR2 YYNGEE. This CDR3 is 16 amino acids long. Here the CDR3 DNA reads TGTGCCAGCAGCGTAGGACAGTTCTCCTATAATTCACCCCTCCACTTT. Translating it yields CASSVGQFSYNSPLHF. Drawing the rest from reference TRBV9 and TRBJ1-6, the complete variable domain is DSGVTQTPKHLITATGQRVTLRCSPRSGDLSVYWYQQSLDQGLQFLIQYYNGEERAKGNILERFSAQQFPDLHSELNLSSLELGDSALYFCASSVGQFSYNSPLHFGNGTRLTVT.

The chain recombines TRBV5-4 with TRBJ1-2, with D tentatively TRBD1 (5 bases). The germline CDR1 and CDR2 sequences are SGHNT and YYREEE (reference sequence). Between the trimmed V and J ends, which lost 2 bases and 4 bases, there was a span of 18 bases. The CDR3 consists of 16 residues. CDR3 coding DNA: TGTGCCAGCAGCTTAACTACGTCCAGGGCCCTCTATGGCTACACCTTC. It specifies CASSLTTSRALYGYTF. Using reference TRBV5-4 and TRBJ1-2 for the parts outside the CDR3, the full variable domain is ETGVTQSPTHLIKTRGQQVTLRCSSQSGHNTVSWYQQALGQGPQFIFQYYREEENGRGNFPPRFSGLQFPNYSSELNVNALELDDSALYLCASSLTTSRALYGYTFGSGTRLTVV.

This clone was counted ten times or more. This chain joins TRBV5-1 and TRBJ1-2; a possible D gene is TRBD1 (5 bases). The CDR3 contains 14 residues. Germline assignment: CDR1 SGHRS and CDR2 YFSETQ. V dropped 3 bases and J dropped 0 bases, with 9 bases sitting between them. The CDR3 here is CASSSTTANYGYTF. The CDR3 bases are TGCGCCAGCAGCTCTACGACAGCTAACTATGGCTACACCTTC.

This CDR3 reads CASSVELADYNEQFF. CDR3 nucleotide sequence: TGTGCCAGCAGCGTAGAACTAGCGGATTACAATGAGCAGTTCTTC. V gene TRBV9 combines with J gene TRBJ2-1; 8 bases align to TRBD2. The CDR3 covers 15 residues. Germline V gene lookup returns CDR1 SGDLS and CDR2 YYNGEE. The J segment lost 4 bases and the V segment lost 0 bases, leaving 3 bases of the junction unmatched.

This clone appeared a few times. V and J are TRBV5-1 and TRBJ1-3, with a tentative D call TRBD1 (6 bases). This CDR3 has 14 residues. V dropped 4 bases and J dropped 3 bases, with 11 bases sitting between them. Germline lookup yields CDR1 SGHRS and CDR2 YFSETQ. CDR3 region: CASSAGDGGNTIYF. The CDR3, as DNA: TGCGCCAGCAGCGCAGGGGACGGTGGAAACACCATATATTTT.

This clone was counted a single time. V gene TRBV6-1 combines with J gene TRBJ1-5; 11 nucleotides agree with TRBD1. After removal of 1 base from V and 7 bases from J, the junction contained 12 bases not matched to a gene. CDR1 is MNHNS, CDR2 SASEGT, per germline. CDR3 size: 18 residues. In DNA form, the CDR3 reads TGTGCCAGCAGTGAAGGGGACAGGGGGGCCCCAGGTAGGCAGCCCCAGCATTTT. This encodes CASSEGDRGAPGRQPQHF.

The chain's CDR3 is CASSVGPERSYEQYF. The CDR3 coding sequence is TGTGCCAGCAGCGTAGGACCGGAGAGGTCCTACGAGCAGTACTTC. The gene calls are TRBV9 and TRBJ2-7; no clear D gene. The V gene's germline CDR1 is SGDLS and CDR2 YYNGEE. There are 15 residues in the CDR3. V lost 0 bases, J lost 1 base, and 11 bases lay in between.

The gene calls are TRBV2 and TRBJ1-1; tentatively, D is TRBD1 (5 bases). V lost 3 bases and J 5 bases, leaving 10 bases between the germline ends. This CDR3 region has 13 residues. CDR1 SNHLY and CDR2 FYNNEI come from the germline V gene. As DNA, the CDR3 is TGTGCCAGCAGTGAGGACATAATGACTGAAGCTTTCTTT. This gives the protein CASSEDIMTEAFF.

The chain employs TRBV5-6 and TRBJ2-1; D remains ambiguous. Trimming removed 0 bases at V and 6 bases at J, with 10 bases between. CDR1 and CDR2 (germline): SGHDT, YYEEEE. The CDR3 consists of 14 residues. Here the CDR3 reads CASSLEPQANEQFF. CDR3 in DNA: TGTGCCAGCAGCTTGGAACCTCAAGCCAATGAGCAGTTCTTC.

The chain carries TRBV5-1 and TRBJ1-1, with a weak D call TRBD1 (5 bases). V was clipped by 0 bases and J by 5 bases, with 14 bases between them. Germline V lookup: CDR1 SGHRS, CDR2 YFSETQ. CDR3 length: 15 amino acids. In nucleotides, the CDR3 is TGCGCCAGCAGCTTGGCCGGGGGGGAGGGAACTGAAGCTTTCTTT. Encoded protein: CASSLAGGEGTEAFF.

The rearrangement joins TRBV28 to TRBJ2-7; D possibly corresponds to TRBD2 (7 bases). The CDR3 loop spans 15 amino acids. The V gene's germline CDR1 is MDHEN and CDR2 SYDVKM. Trimming removed 7 bases from V and 0 bases from J, with 16 bases in between. The CDR3 protein is CASTEGGGPSYEQYF. The CDR3 DNA reads TGTGCCAGCACCGAAGGGGGGGGTCCCTCCTACGAGCAGTACTTC.